The clone carrying this TCR beta chain was recorded at least ten times. The antigen is not known. Each CDR3 protein is one row after TCRdb ran MiXCR on the reads. The sample consists of approximately 71,000 distinct CDR3 sequences, around 3.8% of them appearing once. This sample is part of a study of T cell repertoires in cytomegalovirus infection. Across the whole study: Public TCR beta signatures marked donors with CMV infection and the matching HLA.

The CDR3 loop spans 15 amino acids. V was trimmed by 5 bases and J by 4 bases, leaving 15 bases between them. CDR1 and CDR2 from the germline V gene are SGHTA and FQGNSA. Study observations and caveats: Carriage of CMV together with the relevant HLA was identifiable through cumulative public TCR beta family frequency.

This sequence originates from a human donor in good health (CMV status not recorded). Some clones in this sample may be carry-over from other donors' samples. The V and J genes are TRBV7-2 and TRBJ2-1, with no clear D. Sequences were obtained from PBMCs. CDR3 coding DNA: TGTGCCAGCAGCCCAAGACTGAGGCGGTACAATGAGCAGTTCTTC. It codes for CASSPRLRRYNEQFF. Full variable domain (remainder filled in from reference TRBV7-2 and TRBJ2-1): GAGVSQSPSNKVTEKGKDVELRCDPISGHTALYWYRQSLGQGLEFLIYFQGNSAPDKSGLPSDRFSAERTGGSVSTLTIQRTQQEDSAVYLCASSPRLRRYNEQFFGPGTRLTVL.